This is a list of T cell receptor beta chains from one sample in a study of shared clonotypes between healthy human individuals. Here immunoSEQ multiplex PCR was the method, and the copy in TCRdb shows in-frame clones only, minus some. The top ten hold 1.8% of the sample, which has under 750,000 clones, over 55% seen once. The specimen sequenced was memory CD4+ T cells sorted from blood. Every receptor here comes from a woman aged 30 to 39 in good health. CDR3s include the opening cysteine and the closing phenylalanine or tryptophan. Part of the rows lack a size; the others show once, few, many or a class for expanded clones.

J gene | clone size | V gene | CDR3 protein
TRBJ1-3 | few | TRBV29-1 | CSVPDGSGNTIYF
TRBJ1-2 | . | TRBV18 | CASSHRDRVDYGYTF
TRBJ1-2 | . | TRBV6-1 | CASKTDLYGYTF
TRBJ1-1 | few | TRBV28 | CASKENTEAFF
TRBJ2-7 | . | TRBV4-1 | CASSPFRVAYEQYF
TRBJ2-1 | . | TRBV7-3 | CASSHPGLAGGDVGNEQFF
TRBJ2-7 | few | TRBV7-9 | CASSSDRLEQYF
TRBJ2-1 | . | TRBV25-1 | CASSGEQYNEQFF
TRBJ2-1 | many | TRBV27 | CARRLADYNEQFF
TRBJ2-1 | . | TRBV5-1 | CASSFGQSGGEQFF
TRBJ2-7 | . | TRBV10-2 | CASTSGSGDSYEQYF
TRBJ2-2 | many | TRBV29-1 | CSVKGLSNTGELFF
TRBJ2-7 | . | TRBV6-1 | CASTLVGYEQYF
TRBJ2-7 | . | TRBV7-8 | CASSLGWTGELGEQYF
TRBJ2-5 | . | TRBV2 | CASSGTSEETQYF
TRBJ1-2 | . | TRBV27 | CASSLEQGPGYGYTF